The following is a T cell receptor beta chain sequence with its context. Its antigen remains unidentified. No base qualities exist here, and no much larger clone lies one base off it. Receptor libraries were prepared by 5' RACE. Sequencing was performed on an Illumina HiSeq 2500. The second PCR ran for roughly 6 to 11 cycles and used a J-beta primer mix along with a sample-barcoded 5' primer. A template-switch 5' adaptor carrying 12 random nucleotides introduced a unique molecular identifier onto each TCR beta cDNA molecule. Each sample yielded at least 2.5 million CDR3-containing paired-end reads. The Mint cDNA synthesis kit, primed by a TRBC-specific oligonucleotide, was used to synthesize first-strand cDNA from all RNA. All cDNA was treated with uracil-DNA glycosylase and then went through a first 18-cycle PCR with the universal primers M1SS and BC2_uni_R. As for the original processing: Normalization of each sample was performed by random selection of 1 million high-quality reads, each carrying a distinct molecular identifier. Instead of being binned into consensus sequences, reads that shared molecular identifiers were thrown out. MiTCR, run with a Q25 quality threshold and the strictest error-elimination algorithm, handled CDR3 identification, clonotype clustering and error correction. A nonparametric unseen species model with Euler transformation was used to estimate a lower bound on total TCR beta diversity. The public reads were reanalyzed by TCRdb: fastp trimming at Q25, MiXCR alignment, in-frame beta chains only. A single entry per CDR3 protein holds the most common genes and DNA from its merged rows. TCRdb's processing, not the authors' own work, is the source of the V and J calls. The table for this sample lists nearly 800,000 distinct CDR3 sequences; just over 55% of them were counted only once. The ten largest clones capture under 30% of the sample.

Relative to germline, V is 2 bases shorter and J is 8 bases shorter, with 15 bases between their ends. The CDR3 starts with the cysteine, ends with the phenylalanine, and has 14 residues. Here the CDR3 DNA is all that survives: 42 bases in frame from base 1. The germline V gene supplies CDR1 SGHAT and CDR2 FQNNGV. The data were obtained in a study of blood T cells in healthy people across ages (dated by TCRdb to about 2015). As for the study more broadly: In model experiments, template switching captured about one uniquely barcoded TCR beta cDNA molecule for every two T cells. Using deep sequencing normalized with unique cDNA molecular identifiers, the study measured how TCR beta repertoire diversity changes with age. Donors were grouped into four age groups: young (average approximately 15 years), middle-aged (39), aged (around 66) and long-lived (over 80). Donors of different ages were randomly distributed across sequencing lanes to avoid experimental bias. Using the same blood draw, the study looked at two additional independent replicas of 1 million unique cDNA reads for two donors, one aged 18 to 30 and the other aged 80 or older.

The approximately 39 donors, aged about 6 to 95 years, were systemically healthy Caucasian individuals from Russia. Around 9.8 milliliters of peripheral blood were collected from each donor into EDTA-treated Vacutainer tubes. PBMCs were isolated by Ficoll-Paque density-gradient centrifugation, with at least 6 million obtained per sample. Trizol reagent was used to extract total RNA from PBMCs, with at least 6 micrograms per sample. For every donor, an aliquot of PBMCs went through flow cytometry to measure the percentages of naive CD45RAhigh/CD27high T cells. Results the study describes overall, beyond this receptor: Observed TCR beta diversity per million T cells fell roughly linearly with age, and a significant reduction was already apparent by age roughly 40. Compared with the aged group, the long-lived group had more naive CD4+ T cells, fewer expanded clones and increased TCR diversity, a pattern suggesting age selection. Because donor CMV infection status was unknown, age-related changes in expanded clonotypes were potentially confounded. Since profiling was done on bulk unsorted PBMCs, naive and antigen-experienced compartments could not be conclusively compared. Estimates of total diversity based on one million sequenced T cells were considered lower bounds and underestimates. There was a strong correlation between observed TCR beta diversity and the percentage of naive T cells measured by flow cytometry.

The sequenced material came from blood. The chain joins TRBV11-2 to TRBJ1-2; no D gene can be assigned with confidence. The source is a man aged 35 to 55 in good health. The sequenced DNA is TGTGCCAGCAGCTTAAACGGAAGAGCGGGAGGCTACACCTTC. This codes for CASSLNGRAGGYTF.